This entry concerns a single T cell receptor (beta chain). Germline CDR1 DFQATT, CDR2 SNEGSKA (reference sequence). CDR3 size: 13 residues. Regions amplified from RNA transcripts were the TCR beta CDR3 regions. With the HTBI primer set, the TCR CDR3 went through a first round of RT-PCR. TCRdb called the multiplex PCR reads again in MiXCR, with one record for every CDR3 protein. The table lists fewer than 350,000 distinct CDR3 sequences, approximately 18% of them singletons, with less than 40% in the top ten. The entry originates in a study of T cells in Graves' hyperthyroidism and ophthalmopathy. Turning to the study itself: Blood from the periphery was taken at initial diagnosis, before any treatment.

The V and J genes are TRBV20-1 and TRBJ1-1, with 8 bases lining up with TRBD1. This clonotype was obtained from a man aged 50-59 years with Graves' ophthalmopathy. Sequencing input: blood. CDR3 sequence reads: CSYSRGLNTEAFF. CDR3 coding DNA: TGCAGCTACTCCAGGGGGCTGAACACTGAAGCTTTCTTT.